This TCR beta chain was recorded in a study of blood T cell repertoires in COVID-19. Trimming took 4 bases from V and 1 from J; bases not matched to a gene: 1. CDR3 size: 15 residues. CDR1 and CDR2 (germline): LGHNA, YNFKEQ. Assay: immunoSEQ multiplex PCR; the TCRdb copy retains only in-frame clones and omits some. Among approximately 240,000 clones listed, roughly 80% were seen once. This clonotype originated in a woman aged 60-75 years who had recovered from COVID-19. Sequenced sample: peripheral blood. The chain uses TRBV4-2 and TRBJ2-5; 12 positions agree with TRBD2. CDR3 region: CASSPSGGAQETQYF. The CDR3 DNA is TGTGCCAGCAGCCCTAGCGGGGGGGCCCAAGAGACCCAGTACTTC.